The present T cell receptor beta chain was sequenced within a study of early T cells in non-severe SARS-CoV-2 infection. This CDR3 spans 13 amino acids. The germline V gene encodes CDR1 SEHNR and CDR2 FQNEAQ (reference sequence). V was pared by 7 bases and J by 0 bases, with 3 bases of the junction left unmatched. As part of library construction, unique molecular identifiers were attached to individual cDNA molecules. In TCRdb, the 5' RACE reads were re-called with MiXCR into one record per CDR3 protein. The sample lists over 45,000 distinct CDR3 sequences, 5.6% occurring once. Ten or more counts support this clonotype.

The V gene is TRBV7-9, the J gene TRBJ2-7, with 7 positions matching TRBD1. The clonotype was recovered from an adult who was a healthcare worker with PCR-confirmed SARS-CoV-2 infection or an uninfected control (not recorded which). The specimen sequenced was whole blood. In nucleotides, the CDR3 is TGTGCCAGCACCGGGACAGCCTCCTACGAGCAGTACTTC. Protein sequence: CASTGTASYEQYF. Full variable domain (remainder filled in from reference TRBV7-9 and TRBJ2-7): DTGVSQNPRHKITKRGQNVTFRCDPISEHNRLYWYRQTLGQGPEFLTYFQNEAQLEKSRLLSDRFSAERPKGSFSTLEIQRTEQGDSAMYLCASTGTASYEQYFGPGTRLTVT.